The sequence of this TCR beta chain was determined in a study of T-cell memory formation after mild COVID-19. In this sample, this clonotype turned up many times. Its target is not known. The study, taken as a whole, reports: Several responding clones turned up in pre-infection memory, indicating that cross-reactive memory may have taken part.

The V and J ends lost 7 bases and 4 bases, in that order; junction bases with no gene match: 8. CDR3 length: 15 residues. CDR1 and CDR2 (germline): LNHDA, SQIVND (reference sequence). TCR alpha and TCR beta cDNA libraries with sample barcodes and UMIs came from 5'RACE using constant-segment primers. Each CDR3 protein is one row after TCRdb ran MiXCR on the 5' RACE reads. The repertoire holds 470,000 or so distinct CDR3 sequences, with 15% to 25% as singletons. This clonotype originated in an adult woman who had mild COVID-19 (a few samples of this study predate the infection). Cell type and time point are not known. Material for sequencing was PBMCs or a T cell subset sorted from them (not recorded which). The chain combines TRBV19 with TRBJ2-2, with 8 bases matching TRBD1. Here the CDR3 DNA reads TGTGCCAGTACTCCCGGGACAGGCTTCACCGGGGAGCTGTTTTTT. It codes for CASTPGTGFTGELFF.